The text below deals with one TCR beta chain. Its antigen is not identified. The data were taken from a study of cytomegalovirus exposure and HLA in healthy donors. For the study at large: The 120 validation repertoires and the 666 first-cohort repertoires shared a platform, a later analysis reported.

Points from the study as a whole: A list of about 160 TCR beta chains associated with cytomegalovirus was given. Cytomegalovirus status was reportedly diagnosed by the classifier with high sensitivity and specificity. Among the CMV-associated chains, a few were confirmed in vitro as specific for CMV antigens.

The method was immunoSEQ multiplex PCR; TCRdb's version includes in-frame clones alone and lacks a portion of them. This sample has about 160,000 clones, with around 92% found just once. Trimming removed 4 bases at V and 0 bases at J, with 10 bases between. Germline CDR1 is GTSNPN and CDR2 is SVGIG (reference sequence). The CDR3 length is 14 residues. The receptor comes from a young woman in good health and CMV-seropositive. The sample taken for sequencing was PBMCs. The chain combines TRBV30 with TRBJ2-1, with a weak D call TRBD2 (6 bases). The CDR3 nucleotides are TGTGCCTGGACAAGGGGAGGCTCCTACAATGAGCAGTTCTTC. Encoded protein: CAWTRGGSYNEQFF.